This TCR beta chain derives from a study of Ad26.COV2.S vaccination and SARS-CoV-2 variants. General study results and limits: Across vaccine and placebo recipients, the breadth of non-spike TCRs was similar. Assessments of TCR breadth and depth may have underestimated the total T cell responses. Higher spike-specific TCR breadth was found in vaccine recipients than in placebo recipients.

Generated by immunoSEQ multiplex PCR, the TCRdb table keeps only in-frame clones and is missing some. Of around 94,000 clones detected, around 80% appear once; the ten largest clones hold 15% to 20%. Note on this clone: Antigen specificity is unknown.

CDR1 LNHDA and CDR2 SQIVND come from the germline V gene (reference sequence). The V segment lost 6 bases and the J segment 0 bases; nucleotides outside the gene matches: 8. The CDR3 length is 15 residues. The source was peripheral blood, collected after recovery from COVID-19. The clonotype originates from a human donor who had recovered from COVID-19. V gene TRBV19 combines with J gene TRBJ2-7; TRBD1 matches 7 bases. The CDR3 is CASSPGQTSSYEQYF. As DNA, the CDR3 is TGTGCCAGTAGCCCGGGACAGACGAGCTCCTACGAGCAGTACTTC.